This T cell receptor (beta chain) appears in the sequencing data of a study of cytomegalovirus exposure and HLA in healthy donors. Study in general: Falling in the Caucasian-associated ancestry cluster were about 83% of 398 genotyped donors.

The PCR was carried out with 60 Vbeta primers and 13 Jbeta primers. Measured with immunoSEQ multiplex PCR; TCRdb has only the in-frame clones, and not every one. The sample holds just over 150,000 clones, around 72% seen once. The TCR was taken from a man aged 35 to 55 in good health and CMV-seropositive. Sequencing input: PBMCs.

CDR3 coding DNA: TGCGCCAGCAGCTTGGGAGCTGGGACAGTGGACACTGAAGCTTTCTTT. Translated, it gives CASSLGAGTVDTEAFF. The chain employs TRBV5-1 and TRBJ1-1; 7 bases match TRBD1. This CDR3 spans 16 amino acids. Germline loops: CDR1 SGHRS, CDR2 YFSETQ. After removal of 0 bases from V and 3 bases from J, the junction contained 8 bases not matched to a gene.